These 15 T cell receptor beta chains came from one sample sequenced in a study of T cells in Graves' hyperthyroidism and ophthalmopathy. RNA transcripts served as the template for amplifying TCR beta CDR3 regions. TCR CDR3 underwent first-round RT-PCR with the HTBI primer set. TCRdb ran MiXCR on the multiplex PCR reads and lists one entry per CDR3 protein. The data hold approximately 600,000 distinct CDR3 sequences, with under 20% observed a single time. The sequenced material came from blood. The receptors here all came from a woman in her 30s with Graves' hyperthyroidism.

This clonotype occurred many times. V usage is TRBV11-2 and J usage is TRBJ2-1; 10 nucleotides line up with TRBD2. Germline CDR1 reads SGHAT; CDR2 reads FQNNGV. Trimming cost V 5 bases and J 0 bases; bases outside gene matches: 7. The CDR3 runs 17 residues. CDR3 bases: TGTGCCAGCAGCACCCGGACTAGCGGAAGCTCCTACAATGAGCAGTTCTTC. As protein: CASSTRTSGSSYNEQFF.

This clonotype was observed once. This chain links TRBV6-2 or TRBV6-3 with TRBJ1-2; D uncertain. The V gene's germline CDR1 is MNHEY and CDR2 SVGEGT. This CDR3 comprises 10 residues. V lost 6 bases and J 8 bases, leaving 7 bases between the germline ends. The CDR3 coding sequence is TGTGCCAGCAGAGGAGAGGGCTACACCTTC. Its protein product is CASRGEGYTF.

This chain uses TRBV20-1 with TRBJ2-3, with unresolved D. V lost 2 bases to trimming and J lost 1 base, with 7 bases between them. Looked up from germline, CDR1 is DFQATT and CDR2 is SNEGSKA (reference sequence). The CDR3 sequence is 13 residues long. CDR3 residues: CSARNLGTDTQYF. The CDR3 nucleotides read TGCAGTGCTAGAAATCTGGGCACAGATACGCAGTATTTT.

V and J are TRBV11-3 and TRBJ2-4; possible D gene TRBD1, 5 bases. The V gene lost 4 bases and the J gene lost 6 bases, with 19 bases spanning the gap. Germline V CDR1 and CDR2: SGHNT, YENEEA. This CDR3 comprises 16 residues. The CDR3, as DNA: TGTGCCAGCAGCTCAAAACAGGCGCTTATTCCAAACATTCAGTACTTC. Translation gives CASSSKQALIPNIQYF.

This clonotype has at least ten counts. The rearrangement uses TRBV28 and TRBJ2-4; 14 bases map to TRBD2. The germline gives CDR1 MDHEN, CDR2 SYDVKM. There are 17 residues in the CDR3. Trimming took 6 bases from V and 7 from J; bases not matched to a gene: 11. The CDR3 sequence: CASSSGTSGSMFNIQYF. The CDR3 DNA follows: TGTGCCAGCAGCTCCGGGACTAGCGGGAGCATGTTTAACATTCAGTACTTC.

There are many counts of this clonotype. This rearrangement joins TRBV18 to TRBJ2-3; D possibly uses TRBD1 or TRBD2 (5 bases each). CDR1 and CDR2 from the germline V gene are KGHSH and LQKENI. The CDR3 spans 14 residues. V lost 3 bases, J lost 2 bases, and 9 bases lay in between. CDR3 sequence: CASSPRGNTDTQYF. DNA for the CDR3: TGTGCCAGCTCACCGAGGGGAAACACAGATACGCAGTATTTT.

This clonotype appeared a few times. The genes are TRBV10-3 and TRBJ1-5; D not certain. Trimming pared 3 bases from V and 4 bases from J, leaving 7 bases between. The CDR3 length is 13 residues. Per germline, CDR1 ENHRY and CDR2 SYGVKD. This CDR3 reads CAISDLTNQPQHF. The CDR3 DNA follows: TGTGCCATCAGTGATCTGACGAATCAGCCCCAGCATTTT.

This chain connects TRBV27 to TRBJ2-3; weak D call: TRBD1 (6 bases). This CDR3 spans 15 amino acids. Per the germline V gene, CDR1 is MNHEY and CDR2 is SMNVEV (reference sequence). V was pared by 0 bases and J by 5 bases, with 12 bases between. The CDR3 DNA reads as TGTGCCAGCAGTTTATCACAACAGGGATTAGATACGCAGTATTTT. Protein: CASSLSQQGLDTQYF.

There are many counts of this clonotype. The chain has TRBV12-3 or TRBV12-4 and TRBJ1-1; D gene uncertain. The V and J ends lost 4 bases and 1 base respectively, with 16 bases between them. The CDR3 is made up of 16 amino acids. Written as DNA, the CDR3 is TGTGCCAGCAGTTCTTATCAACTAACGGGGAACACTGAAGCTTTCTTT. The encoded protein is CASSSYQLTGNTEAFF.

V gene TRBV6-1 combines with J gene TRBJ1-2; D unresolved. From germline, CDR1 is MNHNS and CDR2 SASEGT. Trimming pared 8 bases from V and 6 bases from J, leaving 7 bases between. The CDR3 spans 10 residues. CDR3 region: CASAPDGYTF. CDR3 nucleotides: TGTGCCAGCGCTCCCGATGGCTACACCTTC.

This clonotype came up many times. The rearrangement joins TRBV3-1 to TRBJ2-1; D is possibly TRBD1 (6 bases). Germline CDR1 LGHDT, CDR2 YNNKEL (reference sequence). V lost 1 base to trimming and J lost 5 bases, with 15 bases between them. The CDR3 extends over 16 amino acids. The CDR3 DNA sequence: TGTGCCAGCAGCCAAGCACACAGGGTAAAGGACAATGAGCAGTTCTTC. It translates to CASSQAHRVKDNEQFF.

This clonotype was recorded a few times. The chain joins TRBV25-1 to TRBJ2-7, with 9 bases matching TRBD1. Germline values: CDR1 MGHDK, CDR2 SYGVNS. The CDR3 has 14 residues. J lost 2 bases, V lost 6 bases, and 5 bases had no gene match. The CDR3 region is CASRTQGAAYEQYF. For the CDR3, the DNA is TGTGCCAGCAGGACACAGGGGGCGGCCTACGAGCAGTACTTC.

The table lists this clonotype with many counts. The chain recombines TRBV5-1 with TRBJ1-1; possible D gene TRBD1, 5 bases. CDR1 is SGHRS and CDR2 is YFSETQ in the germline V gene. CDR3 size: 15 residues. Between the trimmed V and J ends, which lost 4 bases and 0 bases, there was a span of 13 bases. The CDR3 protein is CASSQYTRVNTEAFF. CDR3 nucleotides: TGCGCCAGCAGCCAATATACCAGGGTGAACACTGAAGCTTTCTTT.

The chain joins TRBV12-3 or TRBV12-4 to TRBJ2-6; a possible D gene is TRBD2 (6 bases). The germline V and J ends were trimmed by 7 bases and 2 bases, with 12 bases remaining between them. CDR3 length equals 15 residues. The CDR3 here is CASTNRGTGANVLTF. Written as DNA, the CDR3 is TGTGCCAGCACCAATCGGGGGACTGGGGCCAACGTCCTGACTTTC.

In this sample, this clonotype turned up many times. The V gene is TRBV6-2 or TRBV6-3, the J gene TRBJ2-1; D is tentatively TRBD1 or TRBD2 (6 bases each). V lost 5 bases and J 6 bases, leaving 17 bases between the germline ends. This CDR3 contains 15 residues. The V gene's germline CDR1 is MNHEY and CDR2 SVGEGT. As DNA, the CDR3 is TGTGCCAGCAGTAACCCCACTTGGGGGGCCAATGAGCAGTTCTTC. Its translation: CASSNPTWGANEQFF.